Following are 16 T cell receptor beta chains from one sample sequenced in a study of T-cell memory formation after mild COVID-19. TCRdb processed the 5' RACE reads anew with MiXCR; each CDR3 protein has one entry. The sample includes about 210,000 distinct CDR3 sequences, roughly a tenth of them seen just once. Sample: PBMCs or a T cell subset sorted from them (not recorded which). These receptors all stem from a man between 18 and 35 years old who had mild COVID-19 (a few samples of this study predate the infection). Cell type and time point are not known.

The chain employs TRBV18 and TRBJ2-4, with 13 bases matching TRBD2. V dropped 3 bases and J dropped 7; count of bases not matched to a gene: 12. Germline values: CDR1 KGHSH, CDR2 LQKENI. The CDR3 is 18 residues long. CDR3 amino acids: CASSPPPHGLAGENIQYF. The CDR3 nucleotides are TGTGCCAGCTCACCGCCACCTCATGGACTAGCGGGAGAGAACATTCAGTACTTC.

This clonotype was seen a few times. The chain recombines TRBV4-1 with TRBJ1-5; maybe TRBD1 (5 bases). Looked up from germline, CDR1 is MGHRA and CDR2 is YSYEKL. The CDR3 is 15 residues long. V lost 6 bases to trimming and J lost 0 bases, with 12 bases between them. CDR3: CASSQQVLSNQPQHF. The CDR3 DNA sequence: TGCGCCAGCAGTCAACAGGTTCTTAGCAATCAGCCCCAGCATTTT.

In its sample, this clonotype was seen a few times. The rearrangement links TRBV5-6 to TRBJ2-7, with TRBD1 matching 7 bases. Germline lookup yields CDR1 SGHDT and CDR2 YYEEEE. V gave up 4 bases and J gave up 2 bases; unmatched junction bases: 6. The CDR3 spans 14 residues. This CDR3 reads CASSHRGFTYEQYF. CDR3 in DNA: TGTGCCAGCAGCCACAGGGGATTCACCTACGAGCAGTACTTC.

This chain uses TRBV7-2 with TRBJ2-5; D gene unclear. V lost 5 bases, J lost 0 bases, and 13 bases lay in between. CDR1 is SGHTA and CDR2 is FQGNSA in the germline V gene. The length of the CDR3 is 15 residues. Here the CDR3 DNA reads TGTGCCAGCAGCAATCCCCTTAGCAACCAAGAGACCCAGTACTTC. Translation gives CASSNPLSNQETQYF.

This clonotype was observed a handful of times. The CDR3 sequence is CASSQASRGDEQFF. CDR3 nucleotides: TGTGCCAGCAGCCAAGCATCTCGGGGCGATGAGCAGTTCTTC. The V and J genes are TRBV3-1 and TRBJ2-1, with D perhaps TRBD1 or TRBD2 (5 bases each). CDR3 length: 14 residues. CDR1 is LGHDT, CDR2 YNNKEL, per germline (reference sequence). Trimming took off 1 base at V and 8 bases at J, with 12 bases between the two ends.

This clonotype occurred once. Since a much larger clone is just one base distant, this may be a read error. The CDR3 loop is CASSLDTGGRETQYF. The DNA of the CDR3 is TGCGCCAGCAGCTTGGATACAGGGGGCCGAGAGACCCAGTACTTC. This chain connects TRBV5-1 to TRBJ2-5; 9 bases are shared with TRBD1. V was clipped by 0 bases and J by 4 bases; unmatched bases: 4. The germline CDR1 and CDR2 sequences are SGHRS and YFSETQ. CDR3 length equals 15 residues.

This clonotype has a count of ten or more. The chain links TRBV5-5 to TRBJ2-6, with 8 bases lining up with TRBD1. The CDR3 runs 16 residues. V shed 5 bases, J shed 2 bases, and the junction held 6 bases outside the gene matches. CDR1 is SGHKS and CDR2 is YYEKEE in the germline V gene (reference sequence). The CDR3 DNA reads as TGTGCCAGCAGTTTTACAGGGGGGCCTGGGGCCAACGTCCTGACTTTC. Its translation is CASSFTGGPGANVLTF.

The chain couples TRBV10-3 to TRBJ2-3, with 7 bases lining up with TRBD1. CDR1 and CDR2 from the germline V gene are ENHRY and SYGVKD. The CDR3 covers 14 residues. J lost 4 bases, V lost 7 bases, and 8 bases had no gene match. CDR3 protein: CAIKGAGGADTQYF. In nucleotides, the CDR3 is TGTGCCATCAAAGGGGCAGGGGGAGCAGATACGCAGTATTTT.

The V call is TRBV7-2, the J call TRBJ2-1; unclear D gene. Looked up from germline, CDR1 is SGHTA and CDR2 is FQGNSA. The CDR3 has 12 residues. Trimming removed 2 bases from V and 9 bases from J, with 8 bases in between. Written as DNA, the CDR3 is TGTGCCAGCAGCTTACGGCCGGGTGAGCAGTTCTTC. Its protein is CASSLRPGEQFF.

V and J are TRBV2 and TRBJ2-7, with 8 bases lining up with TRBD2. This CDR3 region has 13 residues. From germline, CDR1 is SNHLY and CDR2 FYNNEI. The V segment lost 7 bases and the J segment 6 bases; nucleotides outside the gene matches: 8. CDR3 residues: CASTLTSGPEQYF. The DNA of the CDR3 is TGTGCCAGCACTTTAACTAGCGGCCCCGAGCAGTACTTC.

J is TRBJ1-6 and V is TRBV7-3; D possibly corresponds to TRBD1 (5 bases). The CDR3 length is 15 residues. Germline V gene data show CDR1 as SGHTA and CDR2 as FQGTGA. V shed 1 base and J shed 10 bases, with 14 bases lying between them. In DNA, the CDR3 is TGTGCCAGCAGCTTAAATGGGGGAAGAGACTCACCCCTCCACTTT. Translated, it gives CASSLNGGRDSPLHF.

This clonotype was counted between two and nine times. This sequence joins TRBV7-9 and TRBJ1-1; a possible D gene is TRBD1 (5 bases). The CDR3 contains 15 residues. Germline CDR1 and CDR2: SEHNR and FQNEAQ (reference sequence). V was pared by 11 bases and J by 1 base, with 20 bases between. Written as DNA, the CDR3 is TGTGCCGCCGCCGGAGCATCCGGGGGGAACACTGAAGCTTTCTTT. This translates into CAAAGASGGNTEAFF.

As concerns this clonotype: At one end the junction does not follow the germline gene, possibly because of a read error. Here the CDR3 DNA reads TGCGCCAGCAGCCGTGGGACAGGGGGCGACTATGACTACACCTTC. Its translation is CASSRGTGGDYDYTF. The rearrangement uses TRBV5-1 and TRBJ1-2; 12 bases are a match to TRBD1. CDR3 size: 15 residues. CDR1 and CDR2 from the germline V gene are SGHRS and YFSETQ.

The chain couples TRBV20-1 to TRBJ2-3; D is undetermined. With 1 base removed from V and 0 bases from J, the gap between germline ends came to 8 bases. Germline CDR1 DFQATT, CDR2 SNEGSKA (reference sequence). This CDR3 spans 14 amino acids. The CDR3, as DNA: TGCAGTGCTAGAGTACAGTCGAGCACAGATACGCAGTATTTT. This codes for CSARVQSSTDTQYF.

Points on this clonotype: This clone may be a read error of a much larger clone one base away. The rearrangement joins TRBV6-5 to TRBJ2-3, with 10 bases matching TRBD1. This CDR3 has 15 residues. Trimming at V came to 6 bases and at J to 1 base, leaving 4 bases not matched to a gene. From germline, CDR1 is MNHEY and CDR2 SVGAGI. CDR3 sequence: CASSDRGLRTDTQYF. The CDR3 region has the DNA TGTGCCAGCAGCGACAGGGGGCTTCGCACAGATACGCAGTATTTT.

This clonotype was picked up many times. The chain employs TRBV5-1 and TRBJ2-1; a possible D gene is TRBD2 (7 bases). With 1 base removed from V and 6 bases from J, the gap between germline ends came to 14 bases. This CDR3 is built from 15 residues. Germline CDR1 and CDR2: SGHRS and YFSETQ. The DNA for the CDR3 is TGCGCCAGCAGCTTGCCACCGGGGGGCCCCAATGAGCAGTTCTTC. Amino acid sequence: CASSLPPGGPNEQFF.